Given below is one T cell receptor beta chain in context. Germline values: CDR1 SGDLS, CDR2 YYNGEE. The V segment lost 3 bases and the J segment 2 bases; nucleotides outside the gene matches: 12. The CDR3 extends over 17 amino acids. These data belong to a study of blood T cell repertoires in COVID-19. About the study: Acute-phase and convalescent COVID-19 samples originated in the United States, Italy and Spain. Nucleic acid was either cDNA or gDNA, and it came from T cells, B-cell-depleted T cells, or PBMCs.

In the authors' methods: Researchers report that nucleated cell counts were estimated from reference gene primer amplification. Clones were sequenced by immunoSEQ multiplex PCR, and TCRdb holds only the in-frame ones, with some missing. V and J calls and clone size are copied from that table; D and trimming were computed from the DNA. Of roughly 130,000 clones in the sample, 82% were seen once. This receptor was taken from a woman in her seventies with acute or convalescent COVID-19. This chain joins TRBV9 and TRBJ1-1; 8 bases agree with TRBD1. The sequenced sample was peripheral blood. CDR3 bases: TGTGCCAGCAGCGCCCTTTTCGGACAGGGCGGAAACACTGAAGCTTTCTTT. Translating gives CASSALFGQGGNTEAFF.